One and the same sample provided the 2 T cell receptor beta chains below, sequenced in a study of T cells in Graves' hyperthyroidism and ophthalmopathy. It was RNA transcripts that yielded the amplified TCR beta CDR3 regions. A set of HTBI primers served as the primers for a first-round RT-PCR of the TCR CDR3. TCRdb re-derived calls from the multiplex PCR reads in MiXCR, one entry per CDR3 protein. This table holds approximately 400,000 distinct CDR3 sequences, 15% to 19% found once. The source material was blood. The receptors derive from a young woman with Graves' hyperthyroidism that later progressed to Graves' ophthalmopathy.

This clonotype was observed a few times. Here the CDR3 DNA reads TGCAGTGCTCTGGAGGGCAGCAGCAATCAGCCCCAGCATTTT. Its translation is CSALEGSSNQPQHF. The V call is TRBV20-1, the J call TRBJ1-5; no definite D call. The V gene lost 5 bases and the J gene lost 1 base, with 12 bases spanning the gap. The CDR3 runs to 14 residues. Germline CDR1 reads DFQATT; CDR2 reads SNEGSKA (reference sequence).

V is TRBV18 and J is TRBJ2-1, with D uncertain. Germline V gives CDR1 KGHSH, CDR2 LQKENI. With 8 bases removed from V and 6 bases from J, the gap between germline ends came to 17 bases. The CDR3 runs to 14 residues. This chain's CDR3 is CASAMRPEGNEQFF. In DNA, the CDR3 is TGTGCCAGCGCTATGAGACCAGAAGGCAATGAGCAGTTCTTC.